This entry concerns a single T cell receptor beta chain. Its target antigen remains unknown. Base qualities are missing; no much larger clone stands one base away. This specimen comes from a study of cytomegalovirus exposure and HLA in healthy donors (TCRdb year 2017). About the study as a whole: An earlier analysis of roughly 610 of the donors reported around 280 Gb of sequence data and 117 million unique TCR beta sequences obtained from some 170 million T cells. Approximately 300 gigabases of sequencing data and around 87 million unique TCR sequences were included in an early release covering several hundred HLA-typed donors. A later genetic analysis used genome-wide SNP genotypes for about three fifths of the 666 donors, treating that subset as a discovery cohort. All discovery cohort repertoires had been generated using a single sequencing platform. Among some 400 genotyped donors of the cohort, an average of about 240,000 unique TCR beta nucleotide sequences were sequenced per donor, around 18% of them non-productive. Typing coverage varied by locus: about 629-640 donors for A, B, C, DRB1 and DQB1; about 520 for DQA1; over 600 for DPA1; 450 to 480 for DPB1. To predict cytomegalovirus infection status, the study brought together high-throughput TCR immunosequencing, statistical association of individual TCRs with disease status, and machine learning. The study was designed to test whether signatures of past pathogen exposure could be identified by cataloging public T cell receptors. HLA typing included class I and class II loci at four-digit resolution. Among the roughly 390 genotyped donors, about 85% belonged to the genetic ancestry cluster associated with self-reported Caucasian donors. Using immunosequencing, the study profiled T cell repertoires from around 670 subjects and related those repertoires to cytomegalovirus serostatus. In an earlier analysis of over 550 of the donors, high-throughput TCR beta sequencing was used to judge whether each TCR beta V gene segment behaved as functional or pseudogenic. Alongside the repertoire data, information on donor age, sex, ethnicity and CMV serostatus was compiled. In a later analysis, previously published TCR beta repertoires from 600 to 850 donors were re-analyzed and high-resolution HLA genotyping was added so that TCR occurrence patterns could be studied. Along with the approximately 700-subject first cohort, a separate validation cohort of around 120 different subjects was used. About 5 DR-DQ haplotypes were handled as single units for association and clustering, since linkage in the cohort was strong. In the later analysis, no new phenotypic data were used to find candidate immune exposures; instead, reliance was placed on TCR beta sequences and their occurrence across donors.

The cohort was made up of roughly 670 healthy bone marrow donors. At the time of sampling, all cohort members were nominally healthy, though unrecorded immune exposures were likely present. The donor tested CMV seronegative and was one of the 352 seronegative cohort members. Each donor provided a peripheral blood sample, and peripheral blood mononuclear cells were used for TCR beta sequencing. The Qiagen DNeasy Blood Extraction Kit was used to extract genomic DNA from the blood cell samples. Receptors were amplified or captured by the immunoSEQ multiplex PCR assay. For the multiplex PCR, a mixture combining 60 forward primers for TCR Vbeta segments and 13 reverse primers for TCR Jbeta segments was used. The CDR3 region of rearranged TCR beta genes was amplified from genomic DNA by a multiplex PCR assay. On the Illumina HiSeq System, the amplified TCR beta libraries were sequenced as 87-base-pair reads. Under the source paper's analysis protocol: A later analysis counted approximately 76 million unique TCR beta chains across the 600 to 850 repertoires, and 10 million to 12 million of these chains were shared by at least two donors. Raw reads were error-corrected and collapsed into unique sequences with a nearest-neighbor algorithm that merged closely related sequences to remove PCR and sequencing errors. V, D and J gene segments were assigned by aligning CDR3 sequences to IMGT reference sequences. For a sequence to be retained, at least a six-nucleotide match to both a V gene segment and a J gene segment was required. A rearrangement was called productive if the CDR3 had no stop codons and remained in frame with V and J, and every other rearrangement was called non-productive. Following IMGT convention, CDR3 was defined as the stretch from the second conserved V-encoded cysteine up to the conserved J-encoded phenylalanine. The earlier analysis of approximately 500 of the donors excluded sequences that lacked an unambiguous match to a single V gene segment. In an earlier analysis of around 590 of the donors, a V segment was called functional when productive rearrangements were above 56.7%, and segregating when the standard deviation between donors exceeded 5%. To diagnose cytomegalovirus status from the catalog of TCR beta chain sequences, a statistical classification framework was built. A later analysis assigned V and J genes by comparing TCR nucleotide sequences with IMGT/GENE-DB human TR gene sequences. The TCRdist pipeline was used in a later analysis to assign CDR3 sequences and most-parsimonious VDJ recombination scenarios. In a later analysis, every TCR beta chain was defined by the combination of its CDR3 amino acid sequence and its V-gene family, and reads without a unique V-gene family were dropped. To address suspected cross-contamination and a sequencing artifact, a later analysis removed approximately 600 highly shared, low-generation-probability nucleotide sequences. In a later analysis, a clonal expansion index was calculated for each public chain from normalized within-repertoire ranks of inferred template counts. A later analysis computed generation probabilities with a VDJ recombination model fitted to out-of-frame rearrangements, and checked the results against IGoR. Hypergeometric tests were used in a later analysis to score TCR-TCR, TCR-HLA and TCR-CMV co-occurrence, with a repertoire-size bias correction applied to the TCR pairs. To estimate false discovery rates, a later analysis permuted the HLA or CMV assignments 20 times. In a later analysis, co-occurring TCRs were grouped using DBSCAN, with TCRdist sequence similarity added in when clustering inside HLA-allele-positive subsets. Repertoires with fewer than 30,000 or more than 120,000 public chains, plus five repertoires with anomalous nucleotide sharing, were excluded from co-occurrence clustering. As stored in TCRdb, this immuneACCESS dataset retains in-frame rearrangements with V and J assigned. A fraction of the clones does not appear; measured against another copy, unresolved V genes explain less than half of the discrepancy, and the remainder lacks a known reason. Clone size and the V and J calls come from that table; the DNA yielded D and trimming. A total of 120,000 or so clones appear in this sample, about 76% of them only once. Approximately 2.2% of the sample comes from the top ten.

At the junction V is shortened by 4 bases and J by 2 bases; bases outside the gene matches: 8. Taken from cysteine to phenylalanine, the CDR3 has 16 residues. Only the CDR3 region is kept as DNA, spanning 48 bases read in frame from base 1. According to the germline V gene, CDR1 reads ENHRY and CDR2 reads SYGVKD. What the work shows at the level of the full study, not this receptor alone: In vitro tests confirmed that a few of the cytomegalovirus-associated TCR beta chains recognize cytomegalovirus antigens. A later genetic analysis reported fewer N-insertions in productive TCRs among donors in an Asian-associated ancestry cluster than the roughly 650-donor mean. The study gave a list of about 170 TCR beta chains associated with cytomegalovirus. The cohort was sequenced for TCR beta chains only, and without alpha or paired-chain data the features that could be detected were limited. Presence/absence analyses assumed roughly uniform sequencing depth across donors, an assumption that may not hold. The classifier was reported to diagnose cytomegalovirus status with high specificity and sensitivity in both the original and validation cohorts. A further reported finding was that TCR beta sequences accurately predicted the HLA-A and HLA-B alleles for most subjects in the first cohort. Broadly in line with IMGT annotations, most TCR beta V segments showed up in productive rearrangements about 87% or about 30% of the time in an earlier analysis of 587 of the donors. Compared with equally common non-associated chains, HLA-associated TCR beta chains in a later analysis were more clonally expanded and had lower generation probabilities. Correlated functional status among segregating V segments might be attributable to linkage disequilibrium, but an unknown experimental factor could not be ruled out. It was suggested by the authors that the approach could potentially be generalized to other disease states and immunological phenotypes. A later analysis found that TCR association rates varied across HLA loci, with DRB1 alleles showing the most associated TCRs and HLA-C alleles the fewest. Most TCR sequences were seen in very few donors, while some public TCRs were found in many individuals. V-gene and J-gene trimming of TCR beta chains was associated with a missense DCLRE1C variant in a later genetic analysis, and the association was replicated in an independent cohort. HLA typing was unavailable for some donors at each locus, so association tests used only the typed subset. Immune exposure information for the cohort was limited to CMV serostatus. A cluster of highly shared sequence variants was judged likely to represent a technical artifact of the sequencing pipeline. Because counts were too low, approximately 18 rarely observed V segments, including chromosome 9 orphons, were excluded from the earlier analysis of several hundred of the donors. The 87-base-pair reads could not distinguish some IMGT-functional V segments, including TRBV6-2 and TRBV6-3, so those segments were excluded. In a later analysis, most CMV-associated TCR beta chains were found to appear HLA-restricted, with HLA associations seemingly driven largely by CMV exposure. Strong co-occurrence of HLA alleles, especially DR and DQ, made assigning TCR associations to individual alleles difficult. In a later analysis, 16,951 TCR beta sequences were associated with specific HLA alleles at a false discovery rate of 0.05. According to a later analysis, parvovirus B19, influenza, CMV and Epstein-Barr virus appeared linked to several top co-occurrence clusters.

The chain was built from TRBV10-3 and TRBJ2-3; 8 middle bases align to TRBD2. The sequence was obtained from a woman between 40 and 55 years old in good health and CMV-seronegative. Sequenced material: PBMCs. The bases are TGTGCCATCAGTGGCTCGACGGGGGGGACCACAGATACGCAGTATTTT. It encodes CAISGSTGGTTDTQYF.